A single sample gave rise to the 30 T cell receptor beta chains below, sequenced in a study of blood T cell repertoires in COVID-19. Sequencing used immunoSEQ multiplex PCR; TCRdb keeps in-frame clones, though not all of them. The data hold 500,000 to 600,000 clones, with 85% to 90% observed a single time. Sample: peripheral blood. Receptors were obtained from a woman in her forties or fifties with COVID-19, enrolled during active disease.

The chain has TRBV9 and TRBJ1-2; 7 bases line up with TRBD1. The J segment lost 4 bases and the V segment lost 0 bases, leaving 9 bases of the junction unmatched. CDR1 and CDR2 from the germline V gene are SGDLS and YYNGEE. There are 16 residues in the CDR3. The CDR3 coding sequence is TGTGCCAGCAGCGTAGACGACCGGGACAGAGGCTATGGCTACACCTTC. This gives the protein CASSVDDRDRGYGYTF.

This chain links TRBV6-5 with TRBJ2-7; 8 bases align to TRBD1. The V segment lost 8 bases and the J segment 0 bases; nucleotides outside the gene matches: 3. This CDR3 is built from 13 residues. Germline V CDR1 and CDR2: MNHEY, SVGAGI. The CDR3 coding sequence is TGTGCCAGCCTACAGGGGGTCTCCTACGAGCAGTACTTC. Protein product: CASLQGVSYEQYF.

The chain recombines TRBV9 with TRBJ1-3; no reliable D call. The length of the CDR3 is 14 residues. Germline lookup yields CDR1 SGDLS and CDR2 YYNGEE. Trimming took 4 bases from V and 2 from J, leaving 10 bases between them. The CDR3 protein is CASSPRSPGNTIYF. The DNA for the CDR3 is TGTGCCAGCAGCCCTCGGAGTCCTGGAAACACCATATATTTT.

The sample holds one count of this clone. This chain links TRBV10-1 with TRBJ2-3, with D perhaps matching TRBD1 (6 bases). The germline V and J ends were trimmed by 3 bases and 1 base, with 8 bases remaining between them. The CDR3 is 14 amino acids. CDR1 is WNHNN, CDR2 SYGVQD, per germline (reference sequence). As DNA, the CDR3 is TGCGCCAGCAGTGATAACAGGGGCACAGATACGCAGTATTTT. Translated: CASSDNRGTDTQYF.

This rearrangement joins TRBV6-6 to TRBJ2-1; TRBD2 agrees at 10 bases. The CDR3 has 16 residues. V trimming: 5 bases; J trimming: 4 bases; junction bases outside the gene matches: 8. CDR1 is MNHNY, CDR2 SVGAGI, per germline (reference sequence). CDR3 residues: CASSITRTSGYNEQFF. The CDR3 region has the DNA TGTGCCAGCAGTATCACCCGGACTAGCGGATACAATGAGCAGTTCTTC.

V gene TRBV19 combines with J gene TRBJ2-2; no reliable D call. Trimming cost V 4 bases and J 1 base, with 13 bases left between them. The CDR3 is 16 residues long. Germline V CDR1 and CDR2: LNHDA, SQIVND (reference sequence). Here the CDR3 DNA reads TGTGCCAGTAGTAGAATTTATAGCCTGAACACCGGGGAGCTGTTTTTT. Translated, it gives CASSRIYSLNTGELFF.

The rearrangement links TRBV11-2 to TRBJ1-3, with D tentatively TRBD1 (5 bases). The CDR3 runs to 15 residues. Germline V gene data show CDR1 as SGHAT and CDR2 as FQNNGV. Between the trimmed V and J ends, which lost 2 bases and 1 base, there was a span of 9 bases. CDR3 sequence: CASSLWGESGNTIYF. CDR3 in DNA: TGTGCCAGCAGCTTATGGGGGGAGTCTGGAAACACCATATATTTT. The full variable domain, its missing parts supplied by reference TRBV11-2 and TRBJ1-3, is EAGVAQSPRYKIIEKRQSVAFWCNPISGHATLYWYQQILGQGPKLLIQFQNNGVVDDSQLPKDRFSAERLKGVDSTLKIQPAKLEDSAVYLCASSLWGESGNTIYFGEGSWLTVV.

The V gene is TRBV12-3 or TRBV12-4, the J gene TRBJ1-5, with no clear D. V dropped 3 bases and J dropped 7 bases, with 10 bases sitting between them. The CDR3 sequence is 13 residues long. The CDR3: CASSFGERQPQHF. CDR3 DNA: TGTGCCAGCAGTTTCGGGGAGAGACAGCCCCAGCATTTT.

DNA of the CDR3: TGTGCCAGCAGTGAAATCGGGGGCTACAATGAGCAGTTCTTC. Protein product: CASSEIGGYNEQFF. This chain joins TRBV2 and TRBJ2-1, with D perhaps TRBD2 (6 bases). Trimming took 2 bases from V and 3 from J, leaving 8 bases between them. Germline-derived CDR1 and CDR2 are SNHLY and FYNNEI. The CDR3 sequence is 14 residues long.

Turning to this clone: Other nucleotide sequences from this sample produce the same CDR3. The chain uses TRBV5-1 and TRBJ1-2; D not certain. CDR3 length: 12 residues. Germline CDR1 is SGHRS and CDR2 is YFSETQ. V dropped 0 bases and J dropped 6 bases, with 6 bases sitting between them. In nucleotides, the CDR3 is TGCGCCAGCAGCTTGGCCGGGAATGGCTACACCTTC. It is translated as CASSLAGNGYTF.

The chain has TRBV23-1 and TRBJ2-1, with D perhaps TRBD2 (5 bases). TRBV23-1 is reported as an ORF; its role is uncertain. This CDR3 contains 15 residues. V was trimmed by 7 bases and J by 6 bases, leaving 19 bases between them. CDR3 residues: CASTPGLRSLNEQFF. CDR3 coding DNA: TGCGCCAGCACCCCCGGACTTCGCTCTCTCAATGAGCAGTTCTTC.

V is TRBV15 and J is TRBJ2-7; maybe TRBD1 (6 bases). The V gene lost 9 bases and the J gene lost 5 bases, with 14 bases spanning the gap. In germline, CDR1 is LNHNV, CDR2 YYDKDF (reference sequence). This CDR3 region has 12 residues. Here the CDR3 reads CATGHGENEQYF. CDR3 nucleotide sequence: TGTGCCACGGGACACGGGGAGAACGAGCAGTACTTC.

There are a few counts of this clone. This chain joins TRBV3-1 (or the pseudogene TRBV3-2) and TRBJ1-2; tentative D call: TRBD1 (5 bases). Germline V gene data show CDR1 as LGHDT and CDR2 as YNNKEL (reference sequence). The CDR3 sequence is 16 residues long. The ends were cut back, 0 bases at V and 3 bases at J, with 14 bases in the middle. The CDR3 protein is CASSQEGLGGDYGYTF. Here the CDR3 DNA reads TGTGCCAGCAGCCAAGAGGGGTTAGGAGGGGACTATGGCTACACCTTC.

The chain links TRBV7-9 to TRBJ1-6; 7 bases match TRBD1. Germline CDR1 reads SEHNR; CDR2 reads FQNEAQ (reference sequence). The V and J ends lost 2 bases and 10 bases, in that order; junction bases with no gene match: 2. The CDR3 runs to 13 residues. As DNA, the CDR3 is TGTGCCAGCAGCTTAACAGGGGACTCACCCCTCCACTTT. Translated: CASSLTGDSPLHF.

This chain links TRBV7-9 with TRBJ1-6, with a tentative D call TRBD1 (5 bases). Trimming took off 6 bases at V and 6 bases at J, with 12 bases between the two ends. The length of the CDR3 is 14 residues. CDR1 and CDR2 (germline): SEHNR, FQNEAQ (reference sequence). CDR3: CASRGAQTNSPLHF. In nucleotides, the CDR3 is TGTGCCAGCAGAGGGGCGCAGACTAATTCACCCCTCCACTTT.

The chain employs TRBV30 and TRBJ1-4; D remains ambiguous. The CDR3 loop spans 13 amino acids. The V gene lost 3 bases and the J gene lost 13 bases, with 18 bases spanning the gap. Germline-derived CDR1 and CDR2 are GTSNPN and SVGIG (reference sequence). The CDR3 loop is CAWRTGSGIGLFF. As DNA, the CDR3 is TGTGCCTGGAGGACGGGATCGGGGATAGGACTGTTTTTT.

The V gene is TRBV4-1, the J gene TRBJ2-3; 9 bases line up with TRBD1. J was trimmed by 4 bases and V by 1 base; bases with no gene match: 0. The CDR3 runs to 14 residues. Germline V gene sequence: CDR1 MGHRA, CDR2 YSYEKL. The CDR3 coding sequence is TGCGCCAGCAGCCAAGGGGACAGGGCAGATACGCAGTATTTT. This translates into CASSQGDRADTQYF.

The rearrangement uses TRBV5-6 and TRBJ2-2, with TRBD1 matching 9 bases. The CDR3 consists of 17 residues. Per germline, CDR1 SGHDT and CDR2 YYEEEE. J lost 6 bases, V lost 4 bases, and 13 bases had no gene match. The CDR3 DNA reads TGTGCCAGCAGCGCCGAGTACTCGGACAGGGGTCCCGGGGAGCTGTTTTTT. It is translated as CASSAEYSDRGPGELFF.

The chain carries TRBV9 and TRBJ1-1, with 7 positions matching TRBD1. The CDR3 totals 14 residues. After removal of 2 bases from V and 6 bases from J, the junction contained 7 bases not matched to a gene. The V gene's germline CDR1 is SGDLS and CDR2 YYNGEE. CDR3 sequence reads: CASSVGQGDAEAFF. The CDR3 nucleotides read TGTGCCAGCAGCGTCGGGCAGGGGGATGCTGAAGCTTTCTTT.

V and J are TRBV7-9 and TRBJ2-3; D possibly corresponds to TRBD1 (6 bases). Germline lookup yields CDR1 SEHNR and CDR2 FQNEAQ (reference sequence). The CDR3 consists of 14 residues. The V end was cut by 3 bases, the J end by 3 bases, with 10 bases between. DNA of the CDR3: TGTGCCAGCAGCTTTAACAGGGAAACAGATACGCAGTATTTT. This gives the protein CASSFNRETDTQYF.

This clone was counted once. The chain joins TRBV6-5 to TRBJ1-1, with a weak D call TRBD1 (6 bases). CDR3 size: 13 residues. Trimming removed 7 bases at V and 6 bases at J, with 15 bases between. CDR1 and CDR2 (germline): MNHEY, SVGAGI. The CDR3 region is CASNPRGGSEAFF. CDR3 nucleotide sequence: TGTGCCAGCAACCCTAGGGGGGGTTCTGAAGCTTTCTTT.

The chain carries TRBV7-8 and TRBJ1-5; 7 nucleotides match TRBD1. The V segment lost 5 bases and the J segment 8 bases; nucleotides outside the gene matches: 6. This CDR3 is built from 13 residues. The germline V gene encodes CDR1 SGHVS and CDR2 FQNEAQ. This CDR3 reads CASSLTGREPQHF. DNA of the CDR3: TGTGCCAGCAGCCTGACAGGGCGCGAGCCCCAGCATTTT. Full variable domain (outside the CDR3, taken from reference TRBV7-8 and TRBJ1-5): GAGVSQSPRYKVAKRGQDVALRCDPISGHVSLFWYQQALGQGPEFLTYFQNEAQLDKSGLPSDRFFAERPEGSVSTLKIQRTQQEDSAVYLCASSLTGREPQHFGDGTRLSIL.

CDR3 DNA sequence: TGTGCCACCAGCCAGAACACCGGGGAGCTGTTTTTT. This codes for CATSQNTGELFF. V is TRBV24-1 and J is TRBJ2-2; no firm D call. CDR3 length: 12 residues. The V end was cut by 7 bases, the J end by 1 base, with 3 bases between. CDR1 and CDR2 (germline): KGHDR, SFDVKD.

This sequence joins TRBV13 and TRBJ1-1, with D possibly being TRBD1 (6 bases). The CDR3 contains 16 residues. Germline values: CDR1 PRHDT, CDR2 FYEKMQ (reference sequence). V dropped 0 bases and J dropped 1 base, with 12 bases sitting between them. The CDR3 DNA is TGTGCCAGCAGCTTAGGACAGGGTAATCGGAACACTGAAGCTTTCTTT. This sequence encodes CASSLGQGNRNTEAFF.

This clone has just a few counts. This chain connects TRBV7-9 to TRBJ2-2, with 9 bases fitting TRBD1. The CDR3 sequence is 15 residues long. The J segment lost 9 bases and the V segment lost 3 bases, leaving 8 bases of the junction unmatched. Germline V lookup: CDR1 SEHNR, CDR2 FQNEAQ (reference sequence). The CDR3 region has the DNA TGTGCCAGCAGCTTCCGGGACAGGGCGGACCGGGAGCTGTTTTTT. Amino acid sequence: CASSFRDRADRELFF. Based on the CDR3 plus reference TRBV7-9 and TRBJ2-2, the full variable domain is DTGVSQNPRHKITKRGQNVTFRCDPISEHNRLYWYRQTLGQGPEFLTYFQNEAQLEKSRLLSDRFSAERPKGSFSTLEIQRTEQGDSAMYLCASSFRDRADRELFFGEGSRLTVL.

For the CDR3, the DNA is TGTGCCAGCAGTCCGGGACTAGCTTCCATTGAGCAGTTCTTC. It codes for CASSPGLASIEQFF. This sequence joins TRBV11-2 and TRBJ2-1, with TRBD2 identical over 9 bases. The length of the CDR3 is 14 residues. V dropped 6 bases and J dropped 9; count of bases not matched to a gene: 9. Germline V CDR1 and CDR2: SGHAT, FQNNGV.

The chain employs TRBV9 and TRBJ2-7; 10 nucleotides line up with TRBD2. This CDR3 has 15 amino acids. In germline, CDR1 is SGDLS, CDR2 YYNGEE. J was trimmed by 4 bases and V by 4 bases; bases with no gene match: 8. This chain's CDR3 is CASSLSGGAWYEQYF. The CDR3 DNA reads as TGTGCCAGCAGCCTAAGCGGGGGGGCATGGTACGAGCAGTACTTC.

Worth noting for this clone: The sample contains more than one DNA sequence encoding this CDR3. The chain carries TRBV9 and TRBJ1-5; D not certain. This CDR3 region has 13 residues. With 0 bases removed from V and 4 bases from J, the gap between germline ends came to 5 bases. Germline loops: CDR1 SGDLS, CDR2 YYNGEE. The CDR3 protein is CASSVGHNQPQHF. The CDR3 coding sequence is TGTGCCAGCAGCGTAGGGCATAATCAGCCCCAGCATTTT.

The chain carries TRBV6-5 and TRBJ1-1; possible D gene TRBD1, 6 bases. Germline loops: CDR1 MNHEY, CDR2 SVGAGI. The CDR3 is 14 residues long. Trimming stripped 6 bases from V and 4 bases from J, with 15 bases between. CDR3 sequence reads: CASSRGGQGTEAFF. The CDR3 DNA is TGTGCCAGCAGCCGGGGGGGGCAAGGCACTGAAGCTTTCTTT.

CDR3 sequence (DNA): TGTGCCATTGTCACAGGGGAGAGGAACACTGAAGCTTTCTTT. Protein sequence: CAIVTGERNTEAFF. The gene calls are TRBV28 and TRBJ1-1, with 7 bases lining up with TRBD1. V shed 10 bases, J shed 1 base, and the junction held 9 bases outside the gene matches. From germline, CDR1 is MDHEN and CDR2 SYDVKM. The CDR3 spans 14 residues.